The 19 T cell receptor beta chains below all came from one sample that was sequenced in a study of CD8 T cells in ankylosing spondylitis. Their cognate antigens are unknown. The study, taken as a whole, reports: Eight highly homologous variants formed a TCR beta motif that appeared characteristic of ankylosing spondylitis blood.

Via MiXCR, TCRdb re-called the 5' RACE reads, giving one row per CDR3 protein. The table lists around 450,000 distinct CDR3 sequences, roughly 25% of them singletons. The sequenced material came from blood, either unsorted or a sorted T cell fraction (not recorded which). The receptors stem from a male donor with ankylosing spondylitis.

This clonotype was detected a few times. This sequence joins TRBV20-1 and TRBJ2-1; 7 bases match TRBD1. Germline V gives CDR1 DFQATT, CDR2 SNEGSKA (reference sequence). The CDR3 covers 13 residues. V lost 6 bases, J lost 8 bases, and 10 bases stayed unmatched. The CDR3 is CSAPPDRVDEQFF. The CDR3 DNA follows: TGCAGTGCCCCGCCCGACAGGGTCGATGAGCAGTTCTTC.

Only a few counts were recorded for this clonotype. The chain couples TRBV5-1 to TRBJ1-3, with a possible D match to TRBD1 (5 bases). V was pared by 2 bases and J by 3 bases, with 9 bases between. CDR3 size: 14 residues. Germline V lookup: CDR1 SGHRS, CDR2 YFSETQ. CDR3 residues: CASSFDSLGNTIYF. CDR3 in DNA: TGCGCCAGCAGCTTCGACAGTCTTGGAAACACCATATATTTT.

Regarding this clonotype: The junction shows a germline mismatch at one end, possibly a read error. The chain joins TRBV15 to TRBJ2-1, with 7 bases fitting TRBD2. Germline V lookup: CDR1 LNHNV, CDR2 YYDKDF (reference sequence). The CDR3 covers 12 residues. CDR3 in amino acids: CATSRDLRERFF. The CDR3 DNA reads TGTGCCACCAGCAGAGATCTGCGGGAGCGGTTCTTC.

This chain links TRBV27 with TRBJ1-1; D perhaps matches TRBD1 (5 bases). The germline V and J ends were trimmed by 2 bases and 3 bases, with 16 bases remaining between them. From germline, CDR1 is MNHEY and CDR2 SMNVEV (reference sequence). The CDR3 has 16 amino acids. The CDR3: CASSLKGVGRDTEAFF. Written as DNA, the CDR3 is TGTGCCAGCAGTTTAAAGGGCGTGGGCAGGGACACTGAAGCTTTCTTT.

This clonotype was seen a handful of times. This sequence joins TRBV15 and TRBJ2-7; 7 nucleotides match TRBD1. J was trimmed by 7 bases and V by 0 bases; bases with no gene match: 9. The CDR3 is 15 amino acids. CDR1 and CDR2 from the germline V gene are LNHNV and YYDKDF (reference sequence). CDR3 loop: CATSRDRQGLGEQYF. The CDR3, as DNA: TGTGCCACCAGCAGAGATCGACAGGGTCTAGGGGAGCAGTACTTC.

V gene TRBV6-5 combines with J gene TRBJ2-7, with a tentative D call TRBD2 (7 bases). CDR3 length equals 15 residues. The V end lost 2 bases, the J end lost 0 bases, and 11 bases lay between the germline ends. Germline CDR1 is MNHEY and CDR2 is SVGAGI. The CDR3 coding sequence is TGTGCCAGCAGTTACAGGGGGGGCCTCTCCTACGAGCAGTACTTC. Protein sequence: CASSYRGGLSYEQYF.

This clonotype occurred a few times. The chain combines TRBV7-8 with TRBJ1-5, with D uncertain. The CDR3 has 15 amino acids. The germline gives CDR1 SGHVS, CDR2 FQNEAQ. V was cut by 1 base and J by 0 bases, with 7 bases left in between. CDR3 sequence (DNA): TGTGCCAGCAGCTTAGGGCAGCTTAGCAATCAGCCCCAGCATTTT. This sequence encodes CASSLGQLSNQPQHF. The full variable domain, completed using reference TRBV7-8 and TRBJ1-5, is GAGVSQSPRYKVAKRGQDVALRCDPISGHVSLFWYQQALGQGPEFLTYFQNEAQLDKSGLPSDRFFAERPEGSVSTLKIQRTQQEDSAVYLCASSLGQLSNQPQHFGDGTRLSIL.

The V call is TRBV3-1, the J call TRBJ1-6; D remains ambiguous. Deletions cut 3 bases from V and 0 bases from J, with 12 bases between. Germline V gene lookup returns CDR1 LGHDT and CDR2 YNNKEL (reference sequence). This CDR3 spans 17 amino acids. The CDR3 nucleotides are TGTGCCAGCAGCCAGGTTTTCTCAAGCTCCTATAATTCACCCCTCCACTTT. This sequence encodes CASSQVFSSSYNSPLHF. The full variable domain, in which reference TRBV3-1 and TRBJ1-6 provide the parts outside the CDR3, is DTAVSQTPKYLVTQMGNDKSIKCEQNLGHDTMYWYKQDSKKFLKIMFSYNNKELIINETVPNRFSPKSPDKAHLNLHINSLELGDSAVYFCASSQVFSSSYNSPLHFGNGTRLTVT.

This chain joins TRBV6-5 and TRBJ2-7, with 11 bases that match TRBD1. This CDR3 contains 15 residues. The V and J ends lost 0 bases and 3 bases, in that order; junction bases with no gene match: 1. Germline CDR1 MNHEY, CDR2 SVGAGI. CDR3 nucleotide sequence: TGTGCCAGCAGTTACTCGGGGACAGGGGGCTACGAGCAGTACGTC. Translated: CASSYSGTGGYEQYV.

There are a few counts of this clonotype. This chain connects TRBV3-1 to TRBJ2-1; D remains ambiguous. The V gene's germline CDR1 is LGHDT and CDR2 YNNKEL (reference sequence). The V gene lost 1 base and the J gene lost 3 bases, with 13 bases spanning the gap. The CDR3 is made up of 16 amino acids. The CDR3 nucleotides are TGTGCCAGCAGCCAAGCTCGGTCCCTAGGCTACAATGAGCAGTTCTTC. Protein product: CASSQARSLGYNEQFF.

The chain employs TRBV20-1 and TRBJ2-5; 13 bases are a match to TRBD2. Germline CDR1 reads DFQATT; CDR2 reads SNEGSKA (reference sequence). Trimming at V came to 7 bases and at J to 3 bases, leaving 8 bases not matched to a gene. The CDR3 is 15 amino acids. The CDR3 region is CSVWTSGSLKETQYF. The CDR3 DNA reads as TGCAGTGTCTGGACTAGCGGGAGTTTAAAAGAGACCCAGTACTTC.

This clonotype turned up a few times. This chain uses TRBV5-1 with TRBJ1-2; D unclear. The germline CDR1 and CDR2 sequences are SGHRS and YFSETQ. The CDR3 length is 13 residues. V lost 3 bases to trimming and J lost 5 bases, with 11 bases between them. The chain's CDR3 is CASSSDGVYGYTF. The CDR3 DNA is TGCGCCAGCAGCTCGGACGGTGTTTATGGCTACACCTTC.

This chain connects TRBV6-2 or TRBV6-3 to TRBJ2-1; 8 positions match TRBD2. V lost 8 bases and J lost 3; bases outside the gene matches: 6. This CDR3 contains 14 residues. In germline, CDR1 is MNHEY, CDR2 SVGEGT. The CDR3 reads CASGLGTSYNEQFF. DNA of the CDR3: TGTGCCAGCGGGCTGGGGACTAGCTACAATGAGCAGTTCTTC.

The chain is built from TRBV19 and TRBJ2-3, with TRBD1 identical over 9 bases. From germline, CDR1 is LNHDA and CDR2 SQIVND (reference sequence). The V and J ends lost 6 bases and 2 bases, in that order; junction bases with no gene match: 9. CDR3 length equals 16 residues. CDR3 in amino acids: CASSTMTGGTTDTQYF. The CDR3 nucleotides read TGTGCCAGTAGCACCATGACAGGGGGGACCACAGATACGCAGTATTTT.

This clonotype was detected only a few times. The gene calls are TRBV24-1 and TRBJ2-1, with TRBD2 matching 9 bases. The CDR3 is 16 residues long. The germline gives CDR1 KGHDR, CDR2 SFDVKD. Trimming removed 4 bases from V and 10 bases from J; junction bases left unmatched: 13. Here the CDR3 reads CATSDPLLAGAQEQFF. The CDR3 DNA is TGTGCCACCAGTGACCCCCTACTAGCGGGCGCCCAGGAGCAGTTCTTC.

CDR3 sequence (DNA): TGCGCCAGCAGCCTCACCAGGAGCTCCTATAATTCACCCCTCCACTTT. As protein: CASSLTRSSYNSPLHF. The V gene is TRBV5-1, the J gene TRBJ1-6; D is ambiguous. The V gene lost 4 bases and the J gene lost 0 bases, with 11 bases spanning the gap. Germline V CDR1 and CDR2: SGHRS, YFSETQ. The CDR3 spans 16 residues.

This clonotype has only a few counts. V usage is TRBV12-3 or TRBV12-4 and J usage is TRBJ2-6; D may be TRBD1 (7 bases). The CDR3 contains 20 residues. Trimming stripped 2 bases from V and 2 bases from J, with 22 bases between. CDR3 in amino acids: CASSLPQGRKGSAGANVLTF. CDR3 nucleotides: TGTGCCAGCAGTTTACCACAGGGGAGGAAAGGTAGTGCTGGGGCCAACGTCCTGACTTTC.

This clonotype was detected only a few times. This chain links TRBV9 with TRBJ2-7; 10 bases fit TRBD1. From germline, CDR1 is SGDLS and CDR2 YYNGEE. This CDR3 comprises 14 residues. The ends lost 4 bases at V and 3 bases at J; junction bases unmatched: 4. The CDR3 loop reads CASSRGQGGYEQYF. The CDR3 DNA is TGTGCCAGCAGCCGTGGACAGGGGGGCTACGAGCAGTACTTC.

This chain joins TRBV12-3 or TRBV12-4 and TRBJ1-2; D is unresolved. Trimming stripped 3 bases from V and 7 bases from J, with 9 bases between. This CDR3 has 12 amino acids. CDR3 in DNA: TGTGCCAGCAGTTTGGGGTTGGGTGGCTACACCTTC. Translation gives CASSLGLGGYTF.